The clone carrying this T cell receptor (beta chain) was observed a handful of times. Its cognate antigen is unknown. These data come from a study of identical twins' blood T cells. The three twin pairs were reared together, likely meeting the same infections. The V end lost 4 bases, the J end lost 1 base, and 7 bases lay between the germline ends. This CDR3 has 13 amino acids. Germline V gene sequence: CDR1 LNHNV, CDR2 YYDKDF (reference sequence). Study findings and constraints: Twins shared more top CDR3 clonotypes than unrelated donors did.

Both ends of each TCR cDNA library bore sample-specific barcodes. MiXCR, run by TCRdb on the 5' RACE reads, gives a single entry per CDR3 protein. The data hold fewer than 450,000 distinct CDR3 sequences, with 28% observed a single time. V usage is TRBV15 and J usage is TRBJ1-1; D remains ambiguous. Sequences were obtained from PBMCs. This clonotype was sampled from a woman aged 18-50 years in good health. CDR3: CATSKSRNTEAFF. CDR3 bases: TGTGCCACCAGCAAAAGTCGGAACACTGAAGCTTTCTTT. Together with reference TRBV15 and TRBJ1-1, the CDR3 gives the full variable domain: DAMVIQNPRYQVTQFGKPVTLSCSQTLNHNVMYWYQQKSSQAPKLLFHYYDKDFNNEADTPDNFQSRRPNTSFCFLDIRSPGLGDTAMYLCATSKSRNTEAFFGQGTRLTVV.